The sample holds many counts of the clone carrying this T cell receptor beta chain. The entry originates in a study of tumor-infiltrating lymphocytes in glioblastoma multiforme. The germline CDR1 and CDR2 sequences are SEHNR and FQNEAQ (reference sequence). V lost 1 base, J lost 7 bases, and 11 bases lay in between. This CDR3 is 14 amino acids long. Three nested ARM-PCR rounds with V-beta and C-beta primers built TCRB libraries. TCRdb independently ran MiXCR on the multiplex PCR reads; one entry per CDR3 protein. The table records roughly 13,000 distinct CDR3 sequences, 64% of them present only once. The TCR was taken from a male donor with glioblastoma. Sequenced: brain tumor tissue. The chain links TRBV7-9 to TRBJ2-1; D assignment may be TRBD1 or TRBD2 (5 bases each). The CDR3 region is CASSLEGAGNEQFF. The CDR3 DNA reads as TGTGCCAGCAGCTTAGAAGGGGCGGGTAATGAGCAGTTCTTC.